This T cell receptor beta chain stems from a study of CD8+CD57+ T cells in acquired aplastic anemia. About the research overall: Sorted CD4+ and CD8+ cells yielded about 3 ug of DNA on average. Study observations and caveats: Patients and controls shared under 35 CD8+ CDR3 sequences, which appeared highly expressed in patients and within their immunodominant clones.

As concerns this clonotype: What it binds is unknown. The junction and the germline gene differ at one end; a read error may be behind it.

The germline CDR1 and CDR2 sequences are SGHAT and FQNNGV. This CDR3 spans 15 amino acids. Those patients picked for sequencing had displayed CD8+CD57+ cell expansion on flow cytometry. Prior therapy had not been administered to any patient at the time of blood sampling. Genomic DNA, the template, was used for profiling of the TCR beta VDJ and CDR3. TCRdb reprocessed the reads with MiXCR, giving one entry per CDR3 protein. The sample holds fewer than 300,000 distinct CDR3 sequences; 82% are singletons and the top ten take approximately 40%. The source is a human donor with aplastic anemia. What was sequenced was sorted CD4+, CD8+, or CD8+CD57+ T cells (not recorded which) from PBMCs. The chain combines TRBV11-2 with TRBJ1-1; D ambiguous. The CDR3 reads CASSLELTRNAEAFF. DNA for the CDR3: TGTGCCAGCAGCTTAGAGCTGACGAGGAACGCTGAAGCTTTCTTT.